These T cell receptor beta chains were read from a single sample in a study of CD4+ T cells in melanoma. Method: immunoSEQ multiplex PCR; TCRdb's copy keeps in-frame clones and lacks some. This sample has around 10,000 clones, with around 63% found just once. Sample: cells from a culture (not recorded whether cultured in vitro). The receptors here all came from a human donor with melanoma. Each CDR3 is given with its conserved first and last residue. The D gene is left open where the match is weak. Only some rows state a clone size, as once, few, many or a class for expanded clones.

v_call	clone_size	j_call	d_call	cdr3_nt	cdr3_aa
TRBV5-1	-	TRBJ2-7	-	TGCGCCAGCAGCGGGCAATACGAGCAGTACTTC	CASSGQYEQYF
TRBV6-5	-	TRBJ1-5	-	TGTGCCAGCAGACCCCAGGGGAGTGGAAATCAGCCCCAGCATTTT	CASRPQGSGNQPQHF
TRBV11-2	-	TRBJ2-1	TRBD2	TGTGCCAGCAGCTTATTGGGCGGGGGGTTCAATGAGCAGTTCTTC	CASSLLGGGFNEQFF
TRBV5-1	-	TRBJ1-1	TRBD1	TGCGCCAGCAGCCCTGTGCGGGCCCAGGGGGCTAGGAGAATTGAAGCTTTCTTT	CASSPVRAQGARRIEAFF
TRBV4-2	-	TRBJ2-7	-	TGTGCCAGCAGCCAAGAGGGCTCAAACTCCTACGAGCAGTACTTC	CASSQEGSNSYEQYF
TRBV4-1	-	TRBJ2-5	TRBD2	TGCGCCAGCAGCCATCCGGGACTAGCGGGGGGGCCCGTGACACAAGAGACCCAGTACTTC	CASSHPGLAGGPVTQETQYF
TRBV5-1	-	TRBJ1-1	-	TGCGCCAGCAGCCCTATAGAGGGGTTGAACACTGAAGCTTTCTTT	CASSPIEGLNTEAFF
TRBV10-3	-	TRBJ1-2	TRBD1	TGTGCCATCAGTGGTTACAGGGGGCCTAAATCTAACTATGGCTACACCTTC	CAISGYRGPKSNYGYTF
TRBV16	-	TRBJ1-1	-	TGTGCCAGCAGCCAATCGGGTAGGGGTAGGACTGAAGCTTTCTTT	CASSQSGRGRTEAFF
TRBV7-8	-	TRBJ2-2	-	TGTGCCAGCAGCTCTATGAGGATTGGCGGGGAGCTGTTTTTT	CASSSMRIGGELFF
TRBV18	-	TRBJ1-1	-	TGTGCCAGCTCACCACTCGGTCGTATGAACACTGAAGCTTTCTTT	CASSPLGRMNTEAFF
TRBV6-1	-	TRBJ2-1	TRBD2	TGTGCCAGCGGTCCGGGACTAGTGGGAACGGGGCAGTTCTTC	CASGPGLVGTGQFF
TRBV11-2	-	TRBJ1-6	-	TGTGCCAGCAGCTTAGAGAAATCTTCACCCCTCCACTTT	CASSLEKSSPLHF
TRBV9	-	TRBJ2-6	-	TGTGCCAGCACCCCGTACGGACAGTTGTCTGGGGCCAACGTCCTGACTTTC	CASTPYGQLSGANVLTF
TRBV4-2	few	TRBJ1-6	TRBD1	TGTGCCAGCAGCCAAGAGGGACAGGTATCACCCCTCCACTTT	CASSQEGQVSPLHF
TRBV5-4	few	TRBJ2-3	-	TGTGCCAGCAGCTCCCCCGGAACCAACACAGATACGCAGTATTTT	CASSSPGTNTDTQYF
TRBV2	-	TRBJ2-7	-	TGTGCCAGCAGCCCCCCCGGCTCCTACGAGCAGTACTTC	CASSPPGSYEQYF
TRBV6-6	-	TRBJ2-7	-	TGTGCCAGCAGCTCTCGGGACGCCTCCTACGAGCAGTACTTC	CASSSRDASYEQYF
TRBV5-4	-	TRBJ2-7	TRBD2	TGTGCCAGCAGCTTCCCTAGCGGGGGCCCCTACGAGCAGTACTTC	CASSFPSGGPYEQYF
TRBV18	-	TRBJ2-1	TRBD2	TGTGCCAGCTCACCAAGACTAGCGGGAGTTGACCTGGACAATGAGCAGTTCTTC	CASSPRLAGVDLDNEQFF
TRBV30	-	TRBJ1-3	-	TGTGCCTGGAGTACAGACACCATATATTTT	CAWSTDTIYF
TRBV9	once	TRBJ2-5	TRBD2	TGTGCCAGCAGCGTCGGTTGGCGGGGGGGCCAAAAGACCCAGTACTTC	CASSVGWRGGQKTQYF
TRBV11-2	-	TRBJ1-4	-	TGTGCCAGCAGCCCCGGTTTCCGGGCAACTAATGAAAAACTGTTTTTT	CASSPGFRATNEKLFF
TRBV7-2	-	TRBJ1-5	-	TGTGCCAGCAGCTCCCCGGGAGTAGCGCAGCCCCAGCATTTT	CASSSPGVAQPQHF
TRBV9	-	TRBJ2-3	-	TGTGCCGGCAGCTCCAGCACAGATACGCAGTATTTT	CAGSSSTDTQYF
TRBV29-1	medium-sized	TRBJ1-2	-	TGCAGCGTTGAAGTTGTGGCCGGTGGCTACACCTTC	CSVEVVAGGYTF
TRBV4-1	few	TRBJ1-6	-	TGCGCCAGCAGCCAAGATGAGTCACCCCTCCACTTT	CASSQDESPLHF
TRBV11-2	-	TRBJ1-1	-	TGTGCCAGCAGCTTAACTACAGGGTACTTGAACACTGAAGCTTTCTTT	CASSLTTGYLNTEAFF
TRBV7-8	-	TRBJ2-3	TRBD2	TGTGCCAGCAGCCCCCGAACCGCTAGCGGGGTAACAGATACGCAGTATTTT	CASSPRTASGVTDTQYF
TRBV16	few	TRBJ1-1	TRBD1	TGTGCCAGCAGCCCGCGGGACAGGTCGAACACTGAAGCTTTCTTT	CASSPRDRSNTEAFF
TRBV5-4	few	TRBJ1-2	TRBD1	TGTGCCAGCAGCTTGACGGGGAAGGGGGCAGATGGCTACACCTTC	CASSLTGKGADGYTF
TRBV15	-	TRBJ2-3	-	TGTGCCACCAGCAGAGGAGCCGATACGCAGTATTTT	CATSRGADTQYF
TRBV5-4	few	TRBJ2-5	TRBD1	TGTGCCAGCAGCAGCTGGGACAGGGGATACCAAGAGACCCAGTACTTC	CASSSWDRGYQETQYF
TRBV7-2	-	TRBJ1-5	-	TGTGCCAGCAGCCGAATCCTAGGGTCCTCGGGGAGCAATCAGCCCCAGCATTTT	CASSRILGSSGSNQPQHF
TRBV13	-	TRBJ2-7	-	TGTGCCAGCAGCTTAGGATTAATTCGTCAATACGAGCAGTACTTC	CASSLGLIRQYEQYF
TRBV7-4	once	TRBJ2-5	-	TGTGCCAGCCGAGAGGATAGACTACTGAGGGGAGAGACCCAGTACTTC	CASREDRLLRGETQYF
TRBV6-5	-	TRBJ2-7	-	TGTGCCAGCAGCCCGTCGCTATGGGGATACGAGCAGTACTTC	CASSPSLWGYEQYF
TRBV7-8	-	TRBJ2-1	TRBD2	TGTGCCAGCAGCTTAGGCGGGGGGGCGGGTGAGCAGTTCTTC	CASSLGGGAGEQFF
TRBV2	-	TRBJ1-1	TRBD1	TGTGCCAGCAAGAGGGGGCAAACTGAAGCTTTCTTT	CASKRGQTEAFF
TRBV6-1	-	TRBJ1-3	-	TGTGCCAGCAGTGTGGTCCTATCTGGAAACACCATATATTTT	CASSVVLSGNTIYF
TRBV9	-	TRBJ2-3	-	TGTGCCAGCAGCACTACAGGGTCTATTTACACAGATACGCAGTATTTT	CASSTTGSIYTDTQYF
TRBV5-1	few	TRBJ2-3	-	TGCGCCAGCAGCCGGAGCCGAGGGGCAGATACGCAGTATTTT	CASSRSRGADTQYF
TRBV5-6	-	TRBJ2-5	-	TGTGCCAGCAGCTTTAGGCAGGACGAGTACTTC	CASSFRQDEYF
TRBV5-1	-	TRBJ1-1	-	TGCGCCAGCAGCTTGGAGGGACAGAACACTGAAGCTTTCTTT	CASSLEGQNTEAFF
TRBV11-2	few	TRBJ2-5	-	TGTGCCAGCAGCCCCCGGAGTAAAGAGACCCAGTACTTC	CASSPRSKETQYF
TRBV2	-	TRBJ2-6	-	TGTGCCATTTTCAGTCGGCACGCTGGGGCCAACGTCCTGACTTTC	CAIFSRHAGANVLTF
TRBV5-1	-	TRBJ2-5	-	TGCGCCAGCAGCCGCGGACAGATACAAGAGACCCAGTACTTC	CASSRGQIQETQYF
TRBV6-5	-	TRBJ1-2	-	TGTGCCGGCAACACCGTTCGGGATAATGGCTACACCTTC	CAGNTVRDNGYTF
TRBV4-1	-	TRBJ2-7	-	TGCGCCAGCAGCCCGCGGCCAGGCCAAGAGTCCTACGAGCAGTACTTC	CASSPRPGQESYEQYF
TRBV6-5	-	TRBJ1-2	-	TGTGCCAGCAGTTACCGGAATAGGGTCTCTGGCTACACCTTC	CASSYRNRVSGYTF
TRBV10-3	few	TRBJ1-5	-	TGTGCCATCAGGCCTCGGGGGGGAGCTCAGCCCCAGCATTTT	CAIRPRGGAQPQHF
TRBV7-8	once	TRBJ1-2	TRBD1	TGTGCCAGCAGCTTGGGACAGGGGATAGGTGGCTACACCTTC	CASSLGQGIGGYTF
TRBV27	-	TRBJ1-6	-	TGTGCCAGCATGGGAGCGGGGAGGGCCTATAATTCACCCCTCCACTTT	CASMGAGRAYNSPLHF
TRBV6-1	-	TRBJ2-1	-	TGTGCCAGCAGTGAAGCTCTGCGGGCCTACAATGAGCAGTTCTTC	CASSEALRAYNEQFF